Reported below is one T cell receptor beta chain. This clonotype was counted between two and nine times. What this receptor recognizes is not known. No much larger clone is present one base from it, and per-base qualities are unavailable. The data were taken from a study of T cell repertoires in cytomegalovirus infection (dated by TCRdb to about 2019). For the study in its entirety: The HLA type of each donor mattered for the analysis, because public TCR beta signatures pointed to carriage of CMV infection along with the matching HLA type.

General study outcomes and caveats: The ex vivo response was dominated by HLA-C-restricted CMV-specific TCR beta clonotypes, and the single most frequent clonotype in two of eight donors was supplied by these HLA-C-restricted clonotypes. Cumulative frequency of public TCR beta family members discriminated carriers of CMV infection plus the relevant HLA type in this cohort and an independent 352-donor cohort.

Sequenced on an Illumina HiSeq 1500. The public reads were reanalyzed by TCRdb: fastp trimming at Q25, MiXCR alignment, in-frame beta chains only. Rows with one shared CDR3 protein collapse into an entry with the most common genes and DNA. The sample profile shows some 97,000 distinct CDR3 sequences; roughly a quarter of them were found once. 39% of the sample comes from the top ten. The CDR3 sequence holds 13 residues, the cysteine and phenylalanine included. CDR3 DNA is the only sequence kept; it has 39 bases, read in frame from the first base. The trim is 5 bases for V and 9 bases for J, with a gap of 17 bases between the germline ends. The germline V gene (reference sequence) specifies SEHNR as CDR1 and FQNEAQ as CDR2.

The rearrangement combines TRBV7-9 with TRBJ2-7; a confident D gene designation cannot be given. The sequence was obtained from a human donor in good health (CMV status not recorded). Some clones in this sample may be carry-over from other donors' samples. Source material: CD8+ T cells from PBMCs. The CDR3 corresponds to CASSPPTSRVQYF. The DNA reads TGTGCCAGCAGCCCCCCTACTTCAAGGGTGCAGTACTTC.